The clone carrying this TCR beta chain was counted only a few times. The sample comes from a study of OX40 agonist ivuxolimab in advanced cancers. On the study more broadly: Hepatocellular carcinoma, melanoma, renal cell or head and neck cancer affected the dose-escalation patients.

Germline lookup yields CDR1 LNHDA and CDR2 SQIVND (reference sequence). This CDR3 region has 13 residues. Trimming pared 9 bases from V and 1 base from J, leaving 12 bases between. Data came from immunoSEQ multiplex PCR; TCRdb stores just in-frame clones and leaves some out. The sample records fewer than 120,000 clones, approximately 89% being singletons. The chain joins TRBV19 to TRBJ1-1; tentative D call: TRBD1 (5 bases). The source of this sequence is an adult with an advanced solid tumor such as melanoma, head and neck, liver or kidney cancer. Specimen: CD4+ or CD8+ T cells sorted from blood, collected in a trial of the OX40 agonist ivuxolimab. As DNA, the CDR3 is TGTGCCAGCCGGGACTCCAAGAACACTGAAGCTTTCTTT. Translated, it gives CASRDSKNTEAFF.